This TCR beta chain was sequenced during a study of a mutant IDH1 vaccine in newly diagnosed glioma. At the level of the study: There were approximately 60% males and roughly 38% females among treated patients, whose mean age was about 44 years. The earlier regimen, radiotherapy, temozolomide, or both, was most often both.

V was shortened by 4 bases and J by 4 bases, with 8 bases between the two germline ends. In germline, CDR1 is SGHDN, CDR2 FVKESK. The CDR3 spans 12 residues. General study results and limits: Evidence of vaccine-induced immune responses was documented in roughly 93% of patients.

As regards this clone: The antigen remains undetermined.

The sample's time point: baseline, week 1 (first vaccination visit). Treatment in this sample: pre-vaccination baseline after standard-of-care therapy. The study enrolled donors with new WHO grade 3 or 4 IDH1-mutant, ATRX-lost astrocytomas. The method was immunoSEQ multiplex PCR; TCRdb's version includes in-frame clones alone and lacks a portion of them. The sample shows about 23,000 clones, roughly 90% of them seen only once. This chain connects TRBV14 to TRBJ2-7, with D perhaps TRBD1 (5 bases). The source of this sequence is a man aged 25 to 40 with glioma. The starting material was PBMCs, obtained from a glioma patient treated with radiotherapy, temozolomide or both. The DNA of the CDR3 is TGTGCCAGCAGCCCTCAGGGATACGAGCAGTACTTC. Protein: CASSPQGYEQYF. Drawing the rest from reference TRBV14 and TRBJ2-7, the complete variable domain is EAGVTQFPSHSVIEKGQTVTLRCDPISGHDNLYWYRRVMGKEIKFLLHFVKESKQDESGMPNNRFLAERTGGTYSTLKVQPAELEDSGVYFCASSPQGYEQYFGPGTRLTVT.